This T cell receptor (beta chain) was profiled in a study of blood T cell repertoires in COVID-19. Study at large: Sites across the United States, Italy and Spain contributed samples from acute and convalescent COVID-19. T cells, B-cell-depleted T cells, or PBMCs provided the cDNA or gDNA that served as material.

This CDR3 is 14 amino acids long. Per germline, CDR1 MNHNY and CDR2 SVGAGI (reference sequence). Losses at the gene ends were 4 bases for V and 3 bases for J; bases not matched to a gene: 5. Authors' data handling: Amplification with reference gene primers provided the estimates of nucleated cell counts. The table came from immunoSEQ multiplex PCR; TCRdb's copy has only in-frame clones and leaves some out. The V and J calls and the clone size are those of that table, but D and trimming were determined from the DNA. Here the sample spans some 140,000 clones, 75% to 90% being singletons. The V gene is TRBV6-6, the J gene TRBJ2-7, with TRBD1 matching over 8 bases. This clonotype originated in a man between 45 and 60 years old with active COVID-19. Input material: peripheral blood. The CDR3 DNA follows: TGTGCCAGCAGTTCCGGACAGGGATTCTACGAGCAGTACTTC. Its protein product is CASSSGQGFYEQYF.